The 25 T cell receptor beta chains reported below all come from one sample, sequenced in a study of blood T cell repertoires in COVID-19. Sequencing was performed with immunoSEQ multiplex PCR; in TCRdb, only in-frame clones are kept and a portion is missing. The repertoire holds approximately 310,000 clones, with 87% as singletons. Sequenced material: peripheral blood. All receptors derive from a woman between 45 and 65 years old who had recovered from COVID-19.

The chain combines TRBV4-2 with TRBJ2-1, with 9 bases that match TRBD2. V shed 3 bases, J shed 7 bases, and the junction held 10 bases outside the gene matches. CDR1 is LGHNA, CDR2 YNFKEQ, per germline. The CDR3 is 16 amino acids. The CDR3, as DNA: TGTGCCAGCAGCCACCCCCCCGCGGGAGGGTTGAATGAGCAGTTCTTC. It encodes CASSHPPAGGLNEQFF.

CDR3 loop: CASSPVQQGVGEQFF. The CDR3 DNA reads TGTGCCAGCAGTCCCGTCCAGCAGGGGGTCGGGGAGCAGTTCTTC. V usage is TRBV6-5 and J usage is TRBJ2-1; 7 bases agree with TRBD1. The CDR3 is 15 residues long. Unmatched junction bases numbered 14, after V lost 5 bases and J lost 10 bases. Germline CDR1 is MNHEY and CDR2 is SVGAGI.

Comments on this clone: The sample holds other DNA sequences that translate to the same CDR3. This sequence joins TRBV4-3 and TRBJ1-2; TRBD1 matches at 8 bases. CDR1 LGHNA and CDR2 YSLEER come from the germline V gene. Losses at the gene ends were 3 bases for V and 3 bases for J; bases not matched to a gene: 6. This CDR3 is 15 amino acids long. The CDR3 nucleotides read TGCGCCAGCAGCCAGGATACAGGGGGGGACTATGGCTACACCTTC. It encodes CASSQDTGGDYGYTF.

The rearrangement uses TRBV5-6 and TRBJ2-5, with TRBD2 matching 11 bases. Trimming took 0 bases from V and 4 from J; bases not matched to a gene: 2. Germline V gives CDR1 SGHDT, CDR2 YYEEEE. This CDR3 region has 15 residues. DNA of the CDR3: TGTGCCAGCAGCTTGGCTCTAGCGGGAGGAGAGACCCAGTACTTC. As protein: CASSLALAGGETQYF.

The chain is built from TRBV4-3 and TRBJ1-4; D is possibly TRBD1 (5 bases). The CDR3 has 15 residues. The germline V gene encodes CDR1 LGHNA and CDR2 YSLEER. Trimming removed 0 bases at V and 8 bases at J, with 13 bases between. CDR3: CASSQDPRVDEKLFF. CDR3 sequence (DNA): TGCGCCAGCAGCCAAGATCCCAGGGTTGACGAAAAACTGTTTTTT.

This chain connects TRBV6-1 to TRBJ1-1, with D perhaps matching TRBD1 (6 bases). The germline V gene has CDR1 MNHNS and CDR2 SASEGT. This CDR3 spans 15 amino acids. The ends were cut back, 3 bases at V and 3 bases at J, with 14 bases in the middle. CDR3 nucleotides: TGTGCCAGCAGTGACCCCAGGGGTAGGTACACTGAAGCTTTCTTT. Its translation: CASSDPRGRYTEAFF.

The chain links TRBV9 to TRBJ1-2; 12 nucleotides line up with TRBD1. In germline, CDR1 is SGDLS, CDR2 YYNGEE. Losses at the gene ends were 0 bases for V and 8 bases for J; bases not matched to a gene: 11. The CDR3 sequence is 17 residues long. CDR3 DNA sequence: TGTGCCAGCAGCGTAGTTCCCGGGACAGGGGGCGGAGGGGGCTACACCTTC. Protein product: CASSVVPGTGGGGGYTF.

This clone was detected only once. CDR3 loop: CASSTGLAGVVRELFF. The DNA of the CDR3 is TGTGCCAGCAGCACCGGACTAGCGGGAGTAGTAAGGGAGCTGTTTTTT. This chain connects TRBV6-2 or TRBV6-3 to TRBJ2-2, with 13 nucleotides matching TRBD2. Per germline, CDR1 MNHEY and CDR2 SVGEGT. This CDR3 contains 16 residues. With V trimmed by 6 bases and J by 9 bases, 10 bases remained unmatched.

This rearrangement joins TRBV6-2 or TRBV6-3 to TRBJ2-1, with a tentative D call TRBD1 (6 bases). Germline CDR1 MNHEY, CDR2 SVGEGT. The CDR3 covers 15 residues. V lost 6 bases and J lost 0, with 12 bases in between. The CDR3 DNA follows: TGTGCCAGCAGCCTAACAGGGAGCTCCTACAATGAGCAGTTCTTC. Protein sequence: CASSLTGSSYNEQFF.

The rearrangement joins TRBV29-1 to TRBJ2-1; D possibly corresponds to TRBD2 (6 bases). Germline values: CDR1 SQVTM, CDR2 ANQGSEA. This CDR3 region has 13 residues. V dropped 4 bases and J dropped 6 bases, with 13 bases sitting between them. CDR3 in DNA: TGCAGCGTTGGACCCTCCGGGGGCAATGAGCAGTTCTTC. It translates to CSVGPSGGNEQFF.

The V and J genes are TRBV12-3 or TRBV12-4 and TRBJ1-4; D ambiguous. The CDR3 totals 12 residues. V shed 4 bases and J shed 8 bases, with 8 bases lying between them. The CDR3 region is CASSSWAEKLFF. The CDR3 nucleotides are TGTGCCAGCAGTTCATGGGCGGAAAAACTGTTTTTT.

The V and J genes are TRBV6-2 or TRBV6-3 and TRBJ2-2; possible D gene TRBD2, 7 bases. Germline V lookup: CDR1 MNHEY, CDR2 SVGEGT. Deletions cut 5 bases from V and 10 bases from J, with 26 bases between. The CDR3 totals 17 residues. CDR3 DNA sequence: TGTGCCAGCAGTGTCCAGGTGGGGGGGCCGGAATCAGCGGAGCTGTTTTTT. This sequence encodes CASSVQVGGPESAELFF.

The chain is built from TRBV2 and TRBJ1-1; possibly TRBD1 for D (5 bases). Germline CDR1 and CDR2: SNHLY and FYNNEI. This CDR3 has 14 residues. V gave up 3 bases and J gave up 7 bases, with 15 bases separating them. CDR3 sequence reads: CASSDTIRQGEAFF. Written as DNA, the CDR3 is TGTGCCAGCAGTGATACTATTCGGCAGGGTGAAGCTTTCTTT.

V is TRBV30 and J is TRBJ2-7, with 7 bases fitting TRBD2. Per germline, CDR1 GTSNPN and CDR2 SVGIG (reference sequence). V lost 7 bases to trimming and J lost 3 bases; unmatched junction nucleotides: 9. This CDR3 is built from 13 residues. CDR3 in amino acids: CAFGTNLDYEQYF. CDR3 DNA sequence: TGTGCCTTTGGGACTAACCTCGACTACGAGCAGTACTTC.

V is TRBV10-1 and J is TRBJ2-3; D is perhaps TRBD1 (7 bases). The V gene lost 0 bases and the J gene lost 6 bases, with 16 bases spanning the gap. In germline, CDR1 is WNHNN, CDR2 SYGVQD (reference sequence). CDR3 size: 16 residues. CDR3 protein: CASSESGAGGGDTQYF. In DNA, the CDR3 is TGCGCCAGCAGTGAGTCGGGGGCAGGGGGAGGCGATACGCAGTATTTT.

V usage is TRBV20-1 and J usage is TRBJ1-1, with TRBD1 as a possible D gene (5 bases). Trimming left V 3 bases short and J 3 bases short, with 17 bases between. Germline assignment: CDR1 DFQATT and CDR2 SNEGSKA (reference sequence). CDR3 size: 15 residues. For the CDR3, the DNA is TGCAGTGCTAGTGAAATCGGGGGGAGGGACACTGAAGCTTTCTTT. Residues: CSASEIGGRDTEAFF.

This chain joins TRBV3-1 (or the pseudogene TRBV3-2) and TRBJ1-4; 9 bases agree with TRBD1. The trim removed 4 bases at V and 8 bases at J, leaving 8 bases unmatched. This CDR3 is built from 15 residues. Germline assignment: CDR1 LGHDT and CDR2 YNNKEL (reference sequence). In DNA form, the CDR3 reads TGTGCCAGCAGCCTCAACAGGGGGCGTGGGGAAAAACTGTTTTTT. Residues: CASSLNRGRGEKLFF.

This clone is judged medium-sized. CDR3 coding DNA: TGTGCCAGCAGTTTGGTCCTCCAGATGAACACTGAAGCTTTCTTT. Protein sequence: CASSLVLQMNTEAFF. The chain links TRBV28 to TRBJ1-1; D call uncertain. The V end lost 3 bases, the J end lost 0 bases, and 11 bases lay between the germline ends. This CDR3 is built from 15 residues. Germline V lookup: CDR1 MDHEN, CDR2 SYDVKM.

J is TRBJ1-2 and V is TRBV3-1 (or the pseudogene TRBV3-2); D remains unclear. V lost 0 bases to trimming and J lost 2 bases, with 13 bases between them. The germline V gene encodes CDR1 LGHDT and CDR2 YNNKEL (reference sequence). The CDR3 has 16 residues. CDR3 DNA: TGTGCCAGCAGCCAAGACGCCACCCCGAGAAACTATGGCTACACCTTC. Its translation is CASSQDATPRNYGYTF.

The CDR3 nucleotides read TGTGCCAGCAGCTTAGGGTCAGGGGGCAACTACGAGCAGTACTTC. This sequence encodes CASSLGSGGNYEQYF. The chain is built from TRBV11-3 and TRBJ2-7, with 8 nucleotides matching TRBD1. V shed 1 base, J shed 3 bases, and the junction held 5 bases outside the gene matches. This CDR3 contains 15 residues. The germline CDR1 and CDR2 sequences are SGHNT and YENEEA.

The CDR3 region is CASSQQGRGTEAFF. CDR3 bases: TGTGCCAGCAGCCAACAGGGAAGGGGGACTGAAGCTTTCTTT. The chain joins TRBV13 to TRBJ1-1; D is perhaps TRBD1 (6 bases). The CDR3 consists of 14 residues. Germline CDR1 and CDR2: PRHDT and FYEKMQ (reference sequence). Trimming removed 5 bases at V and 5 bases at J, with 15 bases between.

The V gene is TRBV4-1, the J gene TRBJ1-1; D gene unclear. Trimming cost V 3 bases and J 3 bases, with 14 bases left between them. This CDR3 has 15 residues. Looked up from germline, CDR1 is MGHRA and CDR2 is YSYEKL. Here the CDR3 reads CASSHRTVGDTEAFF. The CDR3 bases are TGCGCCAGCAGCCACCGGACTGTTGGGGACACTGAAGCTTTCTTT.

V usage is TRBV30 and J usage is TRBJ2-1; the match to TRBD2 covers 11 bases. With 3 bases clipped from V and 3 bases from J, the junction kept 7 bases outside the gene matches. The CDR3 sequence is 16 residues long. Germline V gene sequence: CDR1 GTSNPN, CDR2 SVGIG (reference sequence). The DNA of the CDR3 is TGTGCCTGGAGGGTAACCGGGACTAGCGGCTACAATGAGCAGTTCTTC. Translated: CAWRVTGTSGYNEQFF.

V gene TRBV6-5 combines with J gene TRBJ2-3; the D gene is possibly TRBD1 (6 bases). The germline CDR1 and CDR2 sequences are MNHEY and SVGAGI. V was clipped by 6 bases and J by 6 bases, with 16 bases between them. The length of the CDR3 is 14 residues. The CDR3: CASRTSGVRDTQYF. The CDR3 bases are TGTGCCAGCAGAACGTCAGGGGTCCGGGATACGCAGTATTTT.

The chain carries TRBV5-1 and TRBJ2-1, with D hard to call. Germline V gene data show CDR1 as SGHRS and CDR2 as YFSETQ. The CDR3 consists of 11 residues. The V gene lost 7 bases and the J gene lost 8 bases, with 10 bases spanning the gap. CDR3 nucleotide sequence: TGCGCCAGCTACGCGTCCGATGAGCAGTTCTTC. It specifies CASYASDEQFF.